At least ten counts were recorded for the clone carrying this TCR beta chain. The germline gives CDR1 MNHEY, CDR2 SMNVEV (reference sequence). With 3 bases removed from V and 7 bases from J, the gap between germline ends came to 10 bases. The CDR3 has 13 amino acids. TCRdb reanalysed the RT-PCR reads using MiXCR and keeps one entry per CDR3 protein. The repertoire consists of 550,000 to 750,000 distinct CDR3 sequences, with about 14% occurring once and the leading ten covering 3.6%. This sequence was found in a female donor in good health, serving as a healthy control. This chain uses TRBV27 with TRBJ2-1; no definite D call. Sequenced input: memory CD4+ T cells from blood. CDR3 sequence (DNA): TGTGCCAGCAGTTTTCGGCGGTTTAATGAGCAGTTCTTC. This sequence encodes CASSFRRFNEQFF.